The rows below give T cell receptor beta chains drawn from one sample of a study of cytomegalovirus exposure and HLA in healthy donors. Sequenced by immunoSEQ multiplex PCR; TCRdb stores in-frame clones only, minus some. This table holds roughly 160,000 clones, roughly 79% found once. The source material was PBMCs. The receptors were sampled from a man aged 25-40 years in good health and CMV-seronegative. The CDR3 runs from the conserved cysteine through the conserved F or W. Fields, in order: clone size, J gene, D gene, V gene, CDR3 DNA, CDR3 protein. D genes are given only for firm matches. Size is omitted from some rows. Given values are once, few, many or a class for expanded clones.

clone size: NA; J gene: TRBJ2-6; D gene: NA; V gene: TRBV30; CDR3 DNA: TGTGCCTGGAATTTAGATTTCTCTGGGGCCAACGTCCTGACTTTC; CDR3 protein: CAWNLDFSGANVLTF
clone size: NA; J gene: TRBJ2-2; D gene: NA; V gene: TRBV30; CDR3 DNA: TGTGCCTGGAGTGTTGGGCCGAACACCGGGGAGCTGTTTTTT; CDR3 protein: CAWSVGPNTGELFF
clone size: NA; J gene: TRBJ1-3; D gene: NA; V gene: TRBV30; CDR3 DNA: TGTGCCTGGTCCGAGACAAGCTCCTCTGGAAACACCATATATTTT; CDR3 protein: CAWSETSSSGNTIYF
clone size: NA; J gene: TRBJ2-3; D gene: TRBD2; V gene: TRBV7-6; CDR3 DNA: TGTGCCAGCAGCTTAGAGGCGGGAGTAACTACGCAGTATTTT; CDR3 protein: CASSLEAGVTTQYF
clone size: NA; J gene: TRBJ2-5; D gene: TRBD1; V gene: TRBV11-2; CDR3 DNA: TGTGCCAGCAGCTTTAGGTCACAGGGGGCCCGATATAAAGAGACCCAGTACTTC; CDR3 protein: CASSFRSQGARYKETQYF
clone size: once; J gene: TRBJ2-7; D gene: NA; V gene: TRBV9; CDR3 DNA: TGTGCCAGCAGCGTGGGGGGCGGGGGTCTCGCCTACGAGCAGTACTTC; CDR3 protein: CASSVGGGGLAYEQYF
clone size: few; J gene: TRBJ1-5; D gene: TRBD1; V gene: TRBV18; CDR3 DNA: TGTGCCAGCTCAGAGGGACAGGGCCAGCCCCAGCATTTT; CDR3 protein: CASSEGQGQPQHF
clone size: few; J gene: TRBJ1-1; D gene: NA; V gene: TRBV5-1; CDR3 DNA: TGCGCCAGCAGCTTGGCAAGGGGTAGGACTGAAGCTTTCTTT; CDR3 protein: CASSLARGRTEAFF
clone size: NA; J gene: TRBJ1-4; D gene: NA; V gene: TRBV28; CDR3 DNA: TGTGCCAGCAGGGCGGGGGGAAAGAAAAAACTGTTTTTT; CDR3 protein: CASRAGGKKKLFF
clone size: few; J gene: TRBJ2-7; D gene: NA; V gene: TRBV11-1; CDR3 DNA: TGTGCCAGCAGCCCAGGGACTGTCCCCTACGAGCAGTACTTC; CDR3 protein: CASSPGTVPYEQYF
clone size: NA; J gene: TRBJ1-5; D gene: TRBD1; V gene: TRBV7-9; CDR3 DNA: TGTGCCAGCAGCTTAGAGCCGGGACAGGGCGATCAGCCCCAGCATTTT; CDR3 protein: CASSLEPGQGDQPQHF
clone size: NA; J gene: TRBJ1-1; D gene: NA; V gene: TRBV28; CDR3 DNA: TGTGCCAGCAGTTCCCCCCCAGGGGCCGGGACTGAAGCTTTCTTT; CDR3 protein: CASSSPPGAGTEAFF
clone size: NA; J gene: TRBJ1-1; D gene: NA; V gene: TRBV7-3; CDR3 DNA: TGTGCCAGCAGCTTAGGAAGGGGGGGTGAAGCTTTCTTT; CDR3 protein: CASSLGRGGEAFF
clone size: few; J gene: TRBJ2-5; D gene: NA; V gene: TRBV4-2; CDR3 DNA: TGTGCCAGCAGCCAAGAAAACAGCGTGCAAAGGGGAGAGACCCAGTACTTC; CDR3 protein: CASSQENSVQRGETQYF
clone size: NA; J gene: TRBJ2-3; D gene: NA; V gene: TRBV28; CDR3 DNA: TGTGCCAGCAGATGGGGGGGCTTGGGCACAGATACGCAGTATTTT; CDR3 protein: CASRWGGLGTDTQYF
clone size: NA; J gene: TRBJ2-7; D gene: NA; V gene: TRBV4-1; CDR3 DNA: TGCGCCAGCAGCCAAGACCCAGACAGGGAGCAGTACTTC; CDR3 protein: CASSQDPDREQYF
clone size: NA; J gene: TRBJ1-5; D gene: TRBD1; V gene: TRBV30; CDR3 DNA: TGTGCCTGGAGTGTACAGGGGCGTCAGCCCCAGCATTTT; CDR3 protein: CAWSVQGRQPQHF
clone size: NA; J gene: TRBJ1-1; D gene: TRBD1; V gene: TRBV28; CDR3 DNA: TGTGCCAGCAGTCCCAGGGGGCCGAAGGCTGAAGCTTTCTTT; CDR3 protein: CASSPRGPKAEAFF
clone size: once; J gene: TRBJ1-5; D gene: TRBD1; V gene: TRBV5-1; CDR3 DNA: TGCGCCAGCAGCCTCCGGGACAGCCATCAGCCCCAGCATTTT; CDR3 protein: CASSLRDSHQPQHF
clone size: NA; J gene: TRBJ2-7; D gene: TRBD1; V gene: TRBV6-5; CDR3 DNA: TGTGCCAGCAGTATCTCCGACAGGGGCTACGAGCAGTACTTC; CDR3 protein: CASSISDRGYEQYF
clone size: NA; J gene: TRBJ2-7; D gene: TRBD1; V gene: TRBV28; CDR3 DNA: TGTGCCAGCAGTTTAGGAGGACAGGGGGCTAGTTCTTACGAGCAGTACTTC; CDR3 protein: CASSLGGQGASSYEQYF
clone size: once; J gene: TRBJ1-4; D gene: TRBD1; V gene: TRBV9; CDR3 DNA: TGTGCCAGCAGCGAGCCAAACAGGGGTACGAATGAAAAACTGTTTTTT; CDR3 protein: CASSEPNRGTNEKLFF
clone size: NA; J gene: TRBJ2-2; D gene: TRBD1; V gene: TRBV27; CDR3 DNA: TGTGCCAGCAGGGACAGGTCTTTCGCATTGGCCAACACCGGGGAGCTGTTTTTT; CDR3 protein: CASRDRSFALANTGELFF
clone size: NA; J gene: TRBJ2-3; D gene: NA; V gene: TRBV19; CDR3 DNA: TGTGCCAGTAGTATAGATCATCGGGATACGCAGTATTTT; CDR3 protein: CASSIDHRDTQYF
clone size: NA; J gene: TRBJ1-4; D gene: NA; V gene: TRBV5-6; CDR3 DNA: TGTGCCAGCAGCTTGACGTTAGGACAGCTGGGCGAAAAACTGTTTTTT; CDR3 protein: CASSLTLGQLGEKLFF
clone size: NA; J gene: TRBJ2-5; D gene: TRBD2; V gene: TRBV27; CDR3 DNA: TGTGCCAGCAGTTTTCTAGCGGGATGGGAAGAGACCCAGTACTTC; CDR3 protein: CASSFLAGWEETQYF
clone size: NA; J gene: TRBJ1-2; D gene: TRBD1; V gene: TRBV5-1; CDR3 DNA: TGCGCCAGCAGCCCATACGGACAGGGTAACTATGGCTACACCTTC; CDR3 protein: CASSPYGQGNYGYTF
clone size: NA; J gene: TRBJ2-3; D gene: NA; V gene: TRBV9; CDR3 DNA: TGTGCCAGCAGCGTATCCCAGAGCACAGATACGCAGTATTTT; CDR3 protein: CASSVSQSTDTQYF
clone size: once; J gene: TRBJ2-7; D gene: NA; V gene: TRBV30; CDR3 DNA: TGTGCCGGCGGACAGTCCTCCTACGAGCAGTACTTC; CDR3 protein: CAGGQSSYEQYF
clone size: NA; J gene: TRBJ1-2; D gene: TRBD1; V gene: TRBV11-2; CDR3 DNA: TGTGCCAGCAGCCCTGGGACAGGGAGGTTCTATGGCTACACCTTC; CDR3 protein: CASSPGTGRFYGYTF
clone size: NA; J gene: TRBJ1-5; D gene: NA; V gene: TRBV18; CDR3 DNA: TGTGCCAGCTCACCAGGGGCTGGCAATCAGCCCCAGCATTTT; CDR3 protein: CASSPGAGNQPQHF
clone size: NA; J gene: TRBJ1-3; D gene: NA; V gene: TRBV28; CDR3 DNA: TGTGCCAGCAGTTTAACAGGGATGGGAGGAAACACCATATATTTT; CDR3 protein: CASSLTGMGGNTIYF
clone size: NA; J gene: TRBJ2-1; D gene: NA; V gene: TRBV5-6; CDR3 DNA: TGTGCCAGCAGCCCACGTTCGGGACACTACAATGAGCAGTTCTTC; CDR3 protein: CASSPRSGHYNEQFF
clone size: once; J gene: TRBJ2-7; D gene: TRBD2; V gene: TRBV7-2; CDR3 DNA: TGTGCCAGCAGCTTAAGCGTTAGCGGGGCTACAAATACCTACGAGCAGTACTTC; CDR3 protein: CASSLSVSGATNTYEQYF
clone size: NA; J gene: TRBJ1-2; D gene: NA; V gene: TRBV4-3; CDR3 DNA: TGCGCCAGCAGCCAAGAACAGGGAAGCTATGGCTACACCTTC; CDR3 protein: CASSQEQGSYGYTF
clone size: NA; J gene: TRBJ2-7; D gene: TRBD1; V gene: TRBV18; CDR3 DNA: TGTGCCAGCTCACCACTTTTGAACCGGGACAGGGCATTCCACGAGCAGTACTTC; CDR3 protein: CASSPLLNRDRAFHEQYF
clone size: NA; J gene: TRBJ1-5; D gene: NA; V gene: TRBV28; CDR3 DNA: TGTGCCAGCAGTTTACGTGGAAGCATGGCGGTCAATCAGCCCCAGCATTTT; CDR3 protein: CASSLRGSMAVNQPQHF
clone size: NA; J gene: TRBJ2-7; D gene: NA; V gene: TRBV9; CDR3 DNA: TGTGCCAGCAGCGTAGACAGTTCCTACGAGCAGTACTTC; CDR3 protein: CASSVDSSYEQYF
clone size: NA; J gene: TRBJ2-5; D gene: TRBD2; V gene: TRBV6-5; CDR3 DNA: TGTGCCAGCAGAAGGACTAGCAGGCAGACCCAGTACTTC; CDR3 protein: CASRRTSRQTQYF
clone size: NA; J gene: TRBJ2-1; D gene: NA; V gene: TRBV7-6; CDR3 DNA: TGTGCCAGCAGCTCGAGCTCCTACAATGAGCAGTTCTTC; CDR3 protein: CASSSSSYNEQFF
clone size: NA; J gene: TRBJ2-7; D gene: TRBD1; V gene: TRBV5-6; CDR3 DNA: TGTGCCAGCAGCTGGGGCCGGGACAGGGTCTACGAGCAGTACTTC; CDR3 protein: CASSWGRDRVYEQYF
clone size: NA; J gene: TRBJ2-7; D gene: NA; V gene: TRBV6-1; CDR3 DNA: TGTGCCAGCAGTGAAAAGCGACGTACCCCGAGCTCCTACGAGCAGTACTTC; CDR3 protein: CASSEKRRTPSSYEQYF
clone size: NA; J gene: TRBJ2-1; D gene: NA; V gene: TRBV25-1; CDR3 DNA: TGTGCCAGCAGTGATTCGCAGGGCCTCTACAATGAGCAGTTCTTC; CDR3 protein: CASSDSQGLYNEQFF
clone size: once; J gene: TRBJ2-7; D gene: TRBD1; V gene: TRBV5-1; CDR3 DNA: TGCGCCAGCAGCTGGGGACAGGGCGGGACCTACGAGCAGTACTTC; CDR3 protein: CASSWGQGGTYEQYF
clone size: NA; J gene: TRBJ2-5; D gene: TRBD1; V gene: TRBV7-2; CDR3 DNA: TGTGCCAGCAGCTTAGAAGGGACAGGGTGGCAGACCCAGTACTTC; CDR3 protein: CASSLEGTGWQTQYF
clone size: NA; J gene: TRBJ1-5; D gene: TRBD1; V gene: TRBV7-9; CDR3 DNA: TGTGCCAGCAGCCCCGACAGGGTTCTCCAGCCCCAGCATTTT; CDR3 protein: CASSPDRVLQPQHF
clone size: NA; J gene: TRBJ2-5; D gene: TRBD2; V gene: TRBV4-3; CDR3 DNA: TGCGCCAGCAGCCAAGACCTAGCGGGAGGGCCGGAGACCCAGTACTTC; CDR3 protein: CASSQDLAGGPETQYF
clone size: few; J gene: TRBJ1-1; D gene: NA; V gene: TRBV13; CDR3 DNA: TGTGCCAGCAGCTCCAGACAGCCCCAGCACACTGAAGCTTTCTTT; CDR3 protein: CASSSRQPQHTEAFF
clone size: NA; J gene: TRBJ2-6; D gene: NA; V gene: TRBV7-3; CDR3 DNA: TGTGCCAGCAGCCCCCCGGCGGGGAGCTCTGGGGCCAACGTCCTGACTTTC; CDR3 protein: CASSPPAGSSGANVLTF
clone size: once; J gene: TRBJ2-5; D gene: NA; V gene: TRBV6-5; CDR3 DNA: TGTGCCAGCAGTTGGAGTCAGGCAGGGTATCGGTTTACCCAGTACTTC; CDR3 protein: CASSWSQAGYRFTQYF